These 19 T cell receptor beta chains share one sample of origin, sequenced in a study of T cells in Graves' hyperthyroidism and ophthalmopathy (dated by TCRdb to 2018 to 2020). Libraries were constructed by multiplex PCR. TCRdb records Illumina HiSeq 2000 as the sequencer. The TCR beta CDR3 regions were amplified from the RNA transcripts. The TCR CDR3 was subjected to a first round of RT-PCR using the HTBI primer set and the Qiagen OneStep RT-PCR kit. TCRdb's own reprocessing of the public reads used fastp at Q25 and MiXCR and kept productive beta chains. One record per CDR3 amino acid sequence lists the most common genes and DNA. For this sample the table gives more than 550,000 distinct CDR3 sequences, of which 15% to 20% were detected only once. The ten largest clones take up 16% of the sample. The sequencing input was blood. Receptor source: a woman in her forties or fifties with Graves' hyperthyroidism that later progressed to Graves' ophthalmopathy.

This clonotype showed up just a few times. V and J are TRBV12-5 and TRBJ1-2; no clear D. Germline V gene data show CDR1 as LGHNT and CDR2 as FRNRAP. The germline V and J ends were trimmed by 3 bases and 8 bases, with 10 bases remaining between them. CDR3 length: 12 amino acids. DNA for the CDR3: TGTGCTAGTGGTTTCCCGTCCGGGGGCTACACCTTC. Protein product: CASGFPSGGYTF.

The rearrangement uses TRBV10-2 and TRBJ1-1; TRBD1 might be the D (5 bases). V was clipped by 4 bases and J by 4 bases, with 10 bases between them. CDR3 size: 13 residues. The V gene's germline CDR1 is WSHSY and CDR2 SAAADI. The CDR3 loop reads CASSGGSRTEAFF. The CDR3 bases are TGCGCCAGCAGTGGGGGCTCGCGCACTGAAGCTTTCTTT.

Many counts were recorded for this clonotype. The chain has TRBV5-4 and TRBJ2-7; 8 positions agree with TRBD1. CDR3 size: 13 residues. V trimming: 1 base; J trimming: 5 bases; junction bases outside the gene matches: 2. Per germline, CDR1 SGHNT and CDR2 YYREEE (reference sequence). The CDR3 loop is CASSLPGGDEQYF. The CDR3 bases are TGTGCCAGCAGCTTGCCAGGGGGCGACGAGCAGTACTTC.

The V and J genes are TRBV30 and TRBJ1-4; perhaps TRBD1 as D (5 bases). This CDR3 comprises 13 residues. V lost 5 bases, J lost 8 bases, and 15 bases lay in between. Germline values: CDR1 GTSNPN, CDR2 SVGIG (reference sequence). The CDR3: CAWAMTEGEKLFF. The CDR3 DNA reads TGTGCCTGGGCCATGACGGAGGGGGAAAAACTGTTTTTT.

The V and J genes are TRBV6-2 or TRBV6-3 and TRBJ1-5; weak D call: TRBD1 (6 bases). The length of the CDR3 is 16 residues. Germline CDR1 and CDR2: MNHEY and SVGEGT. V was pared by 7 bases and J by 5 bases, with 21 bases between. CDR3 loop: CASTKPTDSSHQPQHF. The CDR3 nucleotides are TGTGCCAGCACTAAGCCTACGGACAGTTCGCATCAGCCCCAGCATTTT.

The CDR3: CASSWGGGLGETQYF. The CDR3 DNA is TGTGCCAGCAGCTGGGGGGGGGGGCTCGGGGAGACCCAGTACTTC. The chain joins TRBV12-3 or TRBV12-4 to TRBJ2-5, with D possibly TRBD2 on 7 matching bases. V lost 6 bases, J lost 5 bases, and 19 bases lay in between. There are 15 residues in the CDR3.

The V call is TRBV3-1, the J call TRBJ2-5, with D perhaps matching TRBD1 or TRBD2 (5 bases each). This CDR3 comprises 15 residues. Germline lookup yields CDR1 LGHDT and CDR2 YNNKEL (reference sequence). Trimming pared 1 base from V and 4 bases from J, leaving 13 bases between. The CDR3 reads CASSQASSGPETQYF. The CDR3 DNA reads TGTGCCAGCAGCCAAGCTTCCTCGGGGCCAGAGACCCAGTACTTC.

This clonotype was seen at least ten times. J is TRBJ1-5 and V is TRBV12-3 or TRBV12-4; D uncertain. The CDR3 is made up of 14 amino acids. The V end lost 6 bases, the J end lost 0 bases, and 9 bases lay between the germline ends. This chain's CDR3 is CASSPAVSNQPQHF. The CDR3 nucleotides read TGTGCCAGCAGCCCCGCAGTTAGCAATCAGCCCCAGCATTTT.

In regard to this clonotype: This could be a read error, since a much larger clone is one nucleotide away. V is TRBV12-3 or TRBV12-4 and J is TRBJ1-6; 7 bases line up with TRBD1. The CDR3 has 14 amino acids. The CDR3 loop reads CASGLTGNDSPLHF. DNA of the CDR3: TGTGCCAGCGGTTTGACAGGGAACGATTCACCCCTCCACTTT.

This clonotype was seen many times. The chain employs TRBV20-1 and TRBJ2-5; TRBD2 matches 11 bases. CDR1 DFQATT and CDR2 SNEGSKA come from the germline V gene (reference sequence). V dropped 5 bases and J dropped 4; count of bases not matched to a gene: 9. This CDR3 region has 15 residues. The CDR3 sequence is CSADHSGGARETQYF. As DNA, the CDR3 is TGCAGTGCTGATCATAGCGGGGGGGCGCGAGAGACCCAGTACTTC.

This clonotype came up a few times. J is TRBJ1-2 and V is TRBV7-9; D might be TRBD1 (6 bases). The CDR3 spans 14 residues. Trimming removed 5 bases from V and 6 bases from J, with 16 bases in between. Per the germline V gene, CDR1 is SEHNR and CDR2 is FQNEAQ (reference sequence). CDR3 region: CASSETHRVDGYTF. The CDR3 bases are TGTGCCAGCAGCGAAACACACAGGGTAGATGGCTACACCTTC.

The chain combines TRBV19 with TRBJ1-1; 11 positions match TRBD1. The length of the CDR3 is 17 residues. Looked up from germline, CDR1 is LNHDA and CDR2 is SQIVND (reference sequence). J gave up 2 bases and V 5 bases, and 10 bases lay outside the gene matches. The CDR3 bases are TGTGCCAGTAGTCGACGGGACAGGGGGGCTCTCAACACTGAAGCTTTCTTT. It codes for CASSRRDRGALNTEAFF.

The chain is built from TRBV9 and TRBJ1-2, with unresolved D. Germline-derived CDR1 and CDR2 are SGDLS and YYNGEE. Between the trimmed V and J ends, which lost 0 bases and 6 bases, there was a span of 9 bases. The CDR3 runs 13 residues. The CDR3, as DNA: TGTGCCAGCAGCGTAGCTGTCTCGGATGGCTACACCTTC. This encodes CASSVAVSDGYTF.

J is TRBJ2-5 and V is TRBV5-1; 9 bases fit TRBD2. Trimming cost V 4 bases and J 3 bases; bases outside gene matches: 7. The CDR3 contains 15 residues. Germline CDR1 reads SGHRS; CDR2 reads YFSETQ. This CDR3 reads CASSQVAGVEETQYF. The CDR3 region has the DNA TGCGCCAGCAGCCAGGTAGCGGGGGTTGAAGAGACCCAGTACTTC.

The V call is TRBV30, the J call TRBJ2-5, with TRBD1 matching over 8 bases. This CDR3 is built from 13 residues. Germline assignment: CDR1 GTSNPN and CDR2 SVGIG (reference sequence). The V and J ends lost 2 bases and 5 bases, in that order; junction bases with no gene match: 4. CDR3 DNA sequence: TGTGCCTGGAGTCGGGACAGGTTTGAGACCCAGTACTTC. Its translation: CAWSRDRFETQYF.

In its sample, this clonotype was seen many times. The rearrangement joins TRBV3-1 to TRBJ2-3; D might be TRBD2 (5 bases). Germline V gene lookup returns CDR1 LGHDT and CDR2 YNNKEL (reference sequence). The germline V and J ends were trimmed by 0 bases and 6 bases, with 16 bases remaining between them. This CDR3 comprises 16 residues. This CDR3 reads CASSQDQSGSADTQYF. Here the CDR3 DNA reads TGTGCCAGCAGCCAAGATCAGTCGGGGTCCGCGGATACGCAGTATTTT.

On this clonotype itself: Just one base apart from a much larger clone, this may be a read error. This chain uses TRBV27 with TRBJ1-1; D is unclear. The CDR3 is 10 residues long. The ends were cut back, 10 bases at V and 0 bases at J, with 3 bases in the middle. The V gene's germline CDR1 is MNHEY and CDR2 SMNVEV (reference sequence). CDR3 region: CATLNTEAFF. The CDR3 DNA reads TGTGCCACCCTGAACACTGAAGCTTTCTTT.

This clonotype came up a few times. The chain recombines TRBV30 with TRBJ2-5, with D unclear. CDR3 length: 14 residues. In germline, CDR1 is GTSNPN, CDR2 SVGIG (reference sequence). Trimming stripped 0 bases from V and 5 bases from J, with 13 bases between. The CDR3 bases are TGTGCCTGGAGTGTAGGACCCAATGGGGAGACCCAGTACTTC. Residues: CAWSVGPNGETQYF.

In this sample, this clonotype turned up many times. The chain joins TRBV3-1 to TRBJ1-2; possible D gene TRBD1, 5 bases. The CDR3 covers 16 residues. Trimming removed 1 base from V and 2 bases from J, with 14 bases in between. CDR1 and CDR2 from the germline V gene are LGHDT and YNNKEL (reference sequence). The CDR3 is CASSQVGRVWNYGYTF. In nucleotides, the CDR3 is TGTGCCAGCAGCCAAGTTGGCAGGGTCTGGAACTATGGCTACACCTTC.